The rows below give T cell receptor beta chains drawn from one sample of a study of T-cell memory formation after mild COVID-19. TCRdb re-analysed the 5' RACE reads in MiXCR, keeping a single row per CDR3 protein. Of about 270,000 distinct CDR3 sequences in the sample, 15% were seen once. The sequenced sample was PBMCs or a T cell subset sorted from them (not recorded which). These receptors came from an adult woman who had mild COVID-19 (a few samples of this study predate the infection). Cell type and time point are not known. CDR3s include the opening cysteine and the closing phenylalanine or tryptophan. The D gene is left open where the match is weak. Clone size is shown for a subset of rows, as once, few, many or a class of expanded clone.

>TRBJ2-4|TRBV7-6|few|TRBD1
CASSHEQGAPALAKNIQYF
TGTGCCAGCAGCCACGAGCAGGGGGCTCCAGCACTAGCCAAAAACATTCAGTACTTC
>TRBJ1-3|TRBV7-6|few|NA
CASSPYPRGSGNTIYF
TGTGCCAGCAGCCCGTACCCCAGGGGCTCTGGAAACACCATATATTTT
>TRBJ1-6|TRBV4-2|NA|NA
CASSPGEGTPPLHF
TGTGCCAGCAGCCCGGGGGAGGGAACCCCCCCCCTCCACTTT
>TRBJ1-5|TRBV20-1|many|TRBD1
CSARDRQGAIQPQHF
TGCAGTGCTAGAGATAGACAGGGGGCTATTCAGCCCCAGCATTTT
>TRBJ2-2|TRBV5-4|NA|NA
CASSLRAGDTGELFF
TGTGCCAGCAGCCTACGGGCAGGCGACACCGGGGAGCTGTTTTTT
>TRBJ1-2|TRBV28|few|NA
CASSRPPTGFYGYTF
TGTGCCAGCAGTCGACCCCCTACAGGATTCTATGGCTACACCTTC
>TRBJ1-2|TRBV29-1|few|NA
CSVEPPMVFLYGYTF
TGCAGCGTTGAGCCCCCTATGGTCTTCCTCTATGGCTACACCTTC
>TRBJ2-5|TRBV20-1|NA|TRBD2
CSAPGLAETQYF
TGCAGTGCTCCGGGACTAGCGGAGACCCAGTACTTC
>TRBJ2-1|TRBV24-1|many|TRBD1
CATSDSSGTGFPEQFF
TGTGCCACCAGTGACTCATCCGGGACAGGGTTCCCCGAGCAGTTCTTC
>TRBJ2-4|TRBV18|NA|TRBD1
CASSPNLPGQGGKNIQYF
TGTGCCAGCTCACCAAACTTGCCGGGACAGGGCGGCAAAAACATTCAGTACTTC
>TRBJ1-1|TRBV5-1|NA|NA
CASSLQWGVYTEAFF
TGCGCCAGCAGCTTACAGTGGGGTGTGTACACTGAAGCTTTCTTT
>TRBJ2-3|TRBV5-1|few|TRBD2
CASSLAGGSGSATQYF
TGCGCCAGCAGCTTGGCGGGCGGGAGTGGATCAGCTACGCAGTATTTT
>TRBJ2-5|TRBV4-1|once|TRBD2
CASSQRTSGGFQETQYF
TGCGCCAGCAGCCAAAGGACTAGCGGGGGGTTTCAAGAGACCCAGTACTTC
>TRBJ2-7|TRBV18|NA|NA
CASSPEHPVQYF
TGTGCCAGCTCACCAGAACATCCGGTGCAGTACTTC
>TRBJ2-4|TRBV20-1|NA|NA
CSASPDSKNIQYF
TGCAGTGCTAGTCCCGACAGTAAAAACATTCAGTACTTC
>TRBJ2-5|TRBV12-3/TRBV12-4|few|TRBD2
CASSLRLAGQETQYF
TGTGCCAGCAGTTTAAGACTAGCGGGCCAAGAGACCCAGTACTTC
>TRBJ2-4|TRBV7-2|NA|NA
CASSKDRGDVKNIQYF
TGTGCCAGCAGCAAAGACAGAGGTGATGTCAAAAACATTCAGTACTTC
>TRBJ2-4|TRBV20-1|NA|TRBD2
CSAIRTSGGPLAKNIQYF
TGCAGTGCTATCAGGACTAGCGGGGGACCCCTAGCCAAAAACATTCAGTACTTC
>TRBJ2-1|TRBV12-3/TRBV12-4|many|TRBD2
CASRTSGGDYNEQFF
TGTGCCAGCAGGACTAGCGGGGGGGACTACAATGAGCAGTTCTTC
>TRBJ2-1|TRBV12-3/TRBV12-4|few|NA
CASVPYGRGYNEQFF
TGTGCCAGCGTCCCCTACGGCAGAGGATACAATGAGCAGTTCTTC
>TRBJ2-7|TRBV7-9|NA|NA
CASRASQGHEQYF
TGTGCCAGCAGGGCCAGTCAGGGCCACGAGCAGTACTTC
>TRBJ1-2|TRBV20-1|NA|NA
CSASVSGYTF
TGCAGTGCTAGTGTGAGTGGCTACACCTTC
>TRBJ1-1|TRBV7-9|few|NA
CASSYGTTAENTEAFF
TGTGCCAGCAGCTATGGGACGACAGCCGAGAACACTGAAGCTTTCTTT
>TRBJ2-5|TRBV7-2|few|TRBD2
CASSLGRGETETQYF
TGTGCCAGCAGCTTAGGGCGGGGGGAAACAGAGACCCAGTACTTC
>TRBJ1-2|TRBV7-9|few|TRBD1
CASSLEGQLYGYTF
TGTGCCAGCAGCTTAGAGGGACAGCTCTATGGCTACACCTTC
>TRBJ1-1|TRBV29-1|NA|NA
CSVASQGANTEAFF
TGCAGCGTTGCGTCCCAAGGGGCGAACACTGAAGCTTTCTTT
>TRBJ1-4|TRBV5-1|few|NA
CASSSTGTDSEKLFF
TGCGCCAGCAGCTCTACAGGGACGGATAGCGAAAAACTGTTTTTT
>TRBJ2-3|TRBV7-2|many|NA
CASSLRASTDTQYF
TGTGCCAGCAGCTTAAGGGCTAGCACAGATACGCAGTATTTT
>TRBJ2-2|TRBV12-5|NA|NA
CASGWGTGELFF
TGTGCTAGTGGATGGGGGACCGGGGAGCTGTTTTTT
>TRBJ2-7|TRBV5-4|NA|NA
CASSSGTIGSYEQYF
TGTGCCAGCAGCTCCGGGACCATAGGCTCCTACGAGCAGTACTTC
>TRBJ2-3|TRBV12-3/TRBV12-4|once|NA
CASSAMGQAEDTQYF
TGTGCCAGCAGTGCCATGGGGCAGGCCGAAGATACGCAGTATTTT
>TRBJ1-2|TRBV7-9|NA|NA
CASSFSRSALNYGYTF
TGTGCCAGCAGCTTTTCACGTTCTGCCCTTAACTATGGCTACACCTTC
>TRBJ1-1|TRBV4-1|NA|NA
CASSQVWANTEAFF
TGCGCCAGCAGCCAAGTTTGGGCGAACACTGAAGCTTTCTTT
>TRBJ2-4|TRBV5-1|NA|TRBD2
CASSSGGGAKNIQYF
TGCGCCAGCAGTTCTGGCGGGGGGGCCAAAAACATTCAGTACTTC
>TRBJ1-1|TRBV6-1|few|NA
CASSVGGRGLMNTEAFF
TGTGCCAGCAGTGTTGGGGGGAGGGGACTCATGAACACTGAAGCTTTCTTT
>TRBJ2-3|TRBV4-3|NA|TRBD2
CASSQILSGSLTDTQYF
TGCGCCAGCAGCCAAATACTTAGCGGGAGTCTCACAGATACGCAGTATTTT
>TRBJ1-1|TRBV12-3/TRBV12-4|NA|NA
CASSFSGVVNTEAFF
TGTGCCAGCAGTTTTTCAGGGGTTGTGAACACTGAAGCTTTCTTT